The next 20 T cell receptor beta chains were all read from a single sample in a study of cytomegalovirus exposure and HLA in healthy donors. 60 Vbeta and 13 Jbeta primers were used in PCR. Libraries were prepared by immunoSEQ multiplex PCR; TCRdb keeps only in-frame clonotypes and omits some of them. The repertoire holds roughly 150,000 clones, with 50% to 75% as singletons. Sequenced material: PBMCs. These TCRs come from a woman in her twenties or thirties in good health and CMV-seropositive.

The chain employs TRBV25-1 and TRBJ1-2, with 8 positions matching TRBD1. This CDR3 has 13 amino acids. Germline lookup yields CDR1 MGHDK and CDR2 SYGVNS. V lost 4 bases to trimming and J lost 7 bases; unmatched junction nucleotides: 5. The CDR3 bases are TGTGCCAGCAGTGCAACAGGGGGGGCTGGCTACACCTTC. This codes for CASSATGGAGYTF.

This chain's CDR3 is CASTLSGRAETQYF. DNA of the CDR3: TGTGCCAGCACCCTATCAGGGAGGGCAGAGACCCAGTACTTC. The chain has TRBV6-1 and TRBJ2-5, with 7 bases fitting TRBD2. The CDR3 has 14 amino acids. J was trimmed by 4 bases and V by 7 bases; bases with no gene match: 9. Germline values: CDR1 MNHNS, CDR2 SASEGT.

The chain links TRBV14 to TRBJ2-1, with D possibly TRBD1 on 6 matching bases. This CDR3 is 13 amino acids long. Trimming took 5 bases from V and 7 from J, leaving 12 bases between them. Germline V gene lookup returns CDR1 SGHDN and CDR2 FVKESK. CDR3 DNA sequence: TGTGCCAGCAGCAGCACAACAGGGAATGAGCAGTTCTTC. Translation: CASSSTTGNEQFF.

The chain has TRBV7-9 and TRBJ1-1; D may be TRBD1 (6 bases). Trimming pared 5 bases from V and 4 bases from J, leaving 14 bases between. This CDR3 comprises 14 residues. The germline CDR1 and CDR2 sequences are SEHNR and FQNEAQ (reference sequence). CDR3 DNA sequence: TGTGCCAGCAGCATGGAGGGGGGGAGCACTGAAGCTTTCTTT. Translating gives CASSMEGGSTEAFF.

The V gene is TRBV18, the J gene TRBJ2-5; TRBD2 matches at 8 bases. The CDR3 has 17 amino acids. With 0 bases clipped from V and 5 bases from J, the junction kept 11 bases outside the gene matches. Per the germline V gene, CDR1 is KGHSH and CDR2 is LQKENI. The DNA of the CDR3 is TGTGCCAGCTCACCACCTCAGGCGGGAGGAGTAGAGGAGACCCAGTACTTC. Its translation is CASSPPQAGGVEETQYF.

This clone has just a few counts. The rearrangement joins TRBV6-1 to TRBJ2-7; 9 nucleotides align to TRBD2. V trimming: 2 bases; J trimming: 6 bases; junction bases outside the gene matches: 8. CDR1 is MNHNS and CDR2 is SASEGT in the germline V gene. The CDR3 totals 15 residues. In DNA, the CDR3 is TGTGCCAGCAGTGAACCTGGCGGGAGGGCCTTCGAGCAGTACTTC. Protein product: CASSEPGGRAFEQYF.

The chain links TRBV5-1 to TRBJ1-5, with D uncertain. Trimming took 2 bases from V and 5 from J, leaving 8 bases between them. CDR1 is SGHRS, CDR2 YFSETQ, per germline. The CDR3 spans 13 residues. The CDR3 region is CASSFSGDQPQHF. CDR3 coding DNA: TGCGCCAGCAGCTTTTCCGGAGATCAGCCCCAGCATTTT.

V and J are TRBV14 and TRBJ2-1, with D possibly matching TRBD2 (7 bases). There are 18 residues in the CDR3. V was shortened by 4 bases and J by 0 bases, with 19 bases between the two germline ends. Germline V gene sequence: CDR1 SGHDN, CDR2 FVKESK. The CDR3: CASSRRGAGASSYNEQFF. CDR3 nucleotide sequence: TGTGCCAGCAGCCGTCGGGGGGCGGGGGCTAGCTCCTACAATGAGCAGTTCTTC.

The chain employs TRBV6-4 and TRBJ2-5; 10 bases match TRBD2. The germline V gene encodes CDR1 MRHNA and CDR2 SNTAGT. V was pared by 8 bases and J by 1 base, with 10 bases of the junction left unmatched. The CDR3 is 16 amino acids. CDR3 sequence: CASPQRGGSRQETQYF. CDR3 coding DNA: TGTGCCAGCCCCCAGCGGGGGGGGAGCCGCCAAGAGACCCAGTACTTC.

This chain links TRBV7-2 with TRBJ2-5, with 16 bases fitting TRBD2. The CDR3 is 17 amino acids. The germline gives CDR1 SGHTA, CDR2 FQGNSA. V was clipped by 5 bases and J by 6 bases; unmatched bases: 9. The CDR3 loop reads CASSVSGTSGGGKTQYF. As DNA, the CDR3 is TGTGCCAGCAGCGTATCCGGGACTAGCGGGGGGGGGAAGACCCAGTACTTC.

The chain employs TRBV15 and TRBJ2-3, with TRBD2 matching 7 bases. V was pared by 4 bases and J by 2 bases, with 9 bases of the junction left unmatched. The V gene's germline CDR1 is LNHNV and CDR2 YYDKDF (reference sequence). The CDR3 extends over 16 amino acids. In nucleotides, the CDR3 is TGTGCCACCAGCAAAAGGCTAGCGGAACTCACAGATACGCAGTATTTT. It codes for CATSKRLAELTDTQYF.

This clone was observed a few times. At the DNA level, this CDR3 is encoded by other sequences in the same sample as well. The V and J genes are TRBV2 and TRBJ1-1, with 9 nucleotides matching TRBD1. The CDR3 totals 13 residues. Germline V gene lookup returns CDR1 SNHLY and CDR2 FYNNEI. The trim removed 4 bases at V and 3 bases at J, leaving 0 bases unmatched. Here the CDR3 reads CASSGQGDTEAFF. DNA for the CDR3: TGTGCCAGCAGTGGACAGGGGGACACTGAAGCTTTCTTT.

This clone was observed a few times. The CDR3 nucleotides read TGCGCCAGCAGCCATGAGAGACCGGGGAGGACTGAAGCTTTCTTT. Translation gives CASSHERPGRTEAFF. The chain is built from TRBV4-1 and TRBJ1-1; D gene ambiguous. Germline values: CDR1 MGHRA, CDR2 YSYEKL. CDR3 length: 15 residues. The germline V and J ends were trimmed by 3 bases and 5 bases, with 16 bases remaining between them.

This clone was seen a handful of times. The chain carries TRBV19 and TRBJ2-7; 8 nucleotides line up with TRBD2. Germline loops: CDR1 LNHDA, CDR2 SQIVND (reference sequence). The CDR3 spans 14 residues. J gave up 0 bases and V 4 bases, and 2 bases lay outside the gene matches. The CDR3 region has the DNA TGTGCCAGTAGTAAGCGGGAGTCCTCCTACGAGCAGTACTTC. Encoded protein: CASSKRESSYEQYF.

This clone was seen only a few times. The chain has TRBV28 and TRBJ2-7; D unresolved. V gave up 2 bases and J gave up 3 bases, with 5 bases separating them. This CDR3 region has 12 residues. Germline CDR1 reads MDHEN; CDR2 reads SYDVKM. CDR3 coding DNA: TGTGCCAGCAGTTTAGTTCTCTACGAGCAGTACTTC. It codes for CASSLVLYEQYF. The full variable domain, in which reference TRBV28 and TRBJ2-7 provide the parts outside the CDR3, is DVKVTQSSRYLVKRTGEKVFLECVQDMDHENMFWYRQDPGLGLRLIYFSYDVKMKEKGDIPEGYSVSREKKERFSLILESASTNQTSMYLCASSLVLYEQYFGPGTRLTVT.

The genes are TRBV7-9 and TRBJ2-1; D gene uncertain. V shed 5 bases and J shed 8 bases, with 13 bases lying between them. In germline, CDR1 is SEHNR, CDR2 FQNEAQ (reference sequence). The CDR3 runs to 13 residues. The CDR3 DNA reads TGTGCCAGCAGCCTTCTTAGTCGGGATGAGCAGTTCTTC. It is translated as CASSLLSRDEQFF.

CDR3 sequence: CASSAGQHNSPLHF. The CDR3 nucleotides are TGTGCCAGCAGCGCGGGACAGCATAATTCACCCCTCCACTTT. V usage is TRBV9 and J usage is TRBJ1-6; TRBD1 matches at 7 bases. The CDR3 extends over 14 amino acids. V lost 3 bases and J lost 5; bases outside the gene matches: 2. Germline-derived CDR1 and CDR2 are SGDLS and YYNGEE.

The genes are TRBV5-1 and TRBJ2-3; D is unresolved. From germline, CDR1 is SGHRS and CDR2 YFSETQ. CDR3 length: 14 amino acids. Between the trimmed V and J ends, which lost 6 bases and 1 base, there was a span of 12 bases. The CDR3 spells CASTPSGGTDTQYF. CDR3 nucleotides: TGCGCCAGCACCCCCTCCGGTGGCACAGATACGCAGTATTTT.

This clone has just a few counts. This rearrangement joins TRBV27 to TRBJ1-2; D remains unclear. The germline V gene encodes CDR1 MNHEY and CDR2 SMNVEV (reference sequence). The CDR3 spans 13 residues. Deletions cut 2 bases from V and 4 bases from J, with 8 bases between. The CDR3 reads CASSLPGGYGYTF. The CDR3 DNA follows: TGTGCCAGCAGTTTACCGGGTGGCTATGGCTACACCTTC.

V is TRBV15 and J is TRBJ1-1, with TRBD1 matching 7 bases. V was pared by 6 bases and J by 6 bases, with 10 bases of the junction left unmatched. The germline V gene encodes CDR1 LNHNV and CDR2 YYDKDF (reference sequence). The CDR3 totals 14 residues. The CDR3 nucleotides read TGTGCCACCAGTCTCGACAGGGTTTTTGCTGAAGCTTTCTTT. Translation gives CATSLDRVFAEAFF.